The 17 T cell receptor beta chains presented below share a single source sample, sequenced in a study of identical twins. TCRdb re-derived calls from the 5' RACE reads in MiXCR, one entry per CDR3 protein. The sample carries 1.5 million to 2 million distinct CDR3 sequences, more than 30% recorded once. Sequencing input: cord blood. Receptor source: a newborn girl in good health.

The chain has TRBV14 and TRBJ1-2; no firm D call. The CDR3 has 13 amino acids. Deletions cut 6 bases from V and 4 bases from J, with 12 bases between. CDR1 and CDR2 from the germline V gene are SGHDN and FVKESK. The CDR3, as DNA: TGTGCCAGCAGTCCAGACTTTACCTATGGCTACACCTTC. Translation gives CASSPDFTYGYTF.

The V call is TRBV10-3, the J call TRBJ2-3; the D gene could be TRBD1 or TRBD2 (5 bases each). CDR3 length: 14 amino acids. V lost 6 bases, J lost 2 bases, and 12 bases lay in between. Germline lookup yields CDR1 ENHRY and CDR2 SYGVKD. CDR3 in DNA: TGTGCCATCAGGGTCCCGGGACCCACAGATACGCAGTATTTT. Protein product: CAIRVPGPTDTQYF.

This chain joins TRBV20-1 and TRBJ2-7; tentative D call: TRBD2 (5 bases). CDR1 is DFQATT, CDR2 SNEGSKA, per germline (reference sequence). The CDR3 is made up of 13 amino acids. The V end lost 1 base, the J end lost 2 bases, and 9 bases lay between the germline ends. In DNA, the CDR3 is TGCAGTGCTAGAGCGACTACCACCTACGAGCAGTACTTC. Amino acids: CSARATTTYEQYF.

To note about this clonotype: This may be a read error: a much more frequent sequence differs by one nucleotide. J is TRBJ2-7 and V is TRBV2; no firm D call. Germline-derived CDR1 and CDR2 are SNHLY and FYNNEI. This CDR3 is 12 amino acids long. The CDR3 region has the DNA TGTGTCAGCAGTGATATTGCCTACGAGCAGTACTTC. Translation: CVSSDIAYEQYF.

The chain is built from TRBV28 and TRBJ1-2; D unresolved. The CDR3 covers 15 residues. The germline V and J ends were trimmed by 4 bases and 7 bases, with 19 bases remaining between them. The V gene's germline CDR1 is MDHEN and CDR2 SYDVKM. CDR3 sequence reads: CASSYGGNFAGGYTF. CDR3 nucleotide sequence: TGTGCCAGCAGTTATGGCGGGAATTTCGCCGGTGGCTACACCTTC.

In the case of this clonotype: Because the CDR3 is missing its conserved closing phenylalanine or tryptophan, this is likely a read error. No DNA is shown, since the ends of the CDR3 on it are uncertain; the CDR3 is the one TCRdb lists. The CDR3 here is CASSYSGASGYTFGS. V gene TRBV6-6 combines with J gene TRBJ2-5; TRBD1, the table's D call, was not compared with the DNA. The CDR3 is 15 residues long, counting both termini. Germline loops: CDR1 MNHNY, CDR2 SVGAGI (reference sequence).

The genes are TRBV24-1 and TRBJ2-3; 14 bases line up with TRBD2. CDR1 KGHDR and CDR2 SFDVKD come from the germline V gene. This CDR3 has 19 residues. J was trimmed by 2 bases and V by 3 bases; bases with no gene match: 9. The CDR3 spells CATSDPSTSGGAHTDTQYF. CDR3 bases: TGTGCCACCAGTGATCCCTCGACTAGCGGGGGGGCCCACACAGATACGCAGTATTTT.

J is TRBJ2-1 and V is TRBV20-1; 15 bases match TRBD2. This CDR3 contains 15 residues. Losses at the gene ends were 7 bases for V and 4 bases for J; bases not matched to a gene: 5. The germline CDR1 and CDR2 sequences are DFQATT and SNEGSKA (reference sequence). The CDR3 region has the DNA TGCAGTGGCGGACTAGCGGGGGGGCTATACAATGAGCAGTTCTTC. Encoded protein: CSGGLAGGLYNEQFF.

This chain connects TRBV20-1 to TRBJ2-7, with TRBD1 matching over 8 bases. V was clipped by 5 bases and J by 10 bases; unmatched bases: 10. The CDR3 is made up of 12 amino acids. Per germline, CDR1 DFQATT and CDR2 SNEGSKA (reference sequence). The CDR3 region is CSAHLGQGPQYF. CDR3 sequence (DNA): TGCAGTGCTCACCTAGGACAGGGCCCCCAGTACTTC.

V usage is TRBV4-2 and J usage is TRBJ2-7, with TRBD1 matching 9 bases. J gave up 5 bases and V 0 bases, and 8 bases lay outside the gene matches. The CDR3 sequence is 16 residues long. Looked up from germline, CDR1 is LGHNA and CDR2 is YNFKEQ. The CDR3 DNA reads TGTGCCAGCAGCCAAGAGACCGGGACAGGGACCCACGAGCAGTACTTC. Its protein product is CASSQETGTGTHEQYF.

This clonotype occurred a few times. The chain combines TRBV4-2 with TRBJ2-5, with 8 bases that match TRBD2. Looked up from germline, CDR1 is LGHNA and CDR2 is YNFKEQ. V gave up 0 bases and J gave up 4 bases; unmatched junction bases: 7. The CDR3 consists of 16 residues. The CDR3 loop reads CASSQDLRGGSETQYF. As DNA, the CDR3 is TGTGCCAGCAGCCAAGATCTACGGGGGGGTTCAGAGACCCAGTACTTC.

This clonotype was observed a handful of times. The CDR3 loop reads CASNPGTGANVLTF. In DNA form, the CDR3 reads TGTGCCAGCAACCCGGGGACTGGGGCCAACGTCCTGACTTTC. The chain has TRBV14 and TRBJ2-6, with D maybe TRBD2 (5 bases). This CDR3 is built from 14 residues. The ends were cut back, 7 bases at V and 2 bases at J, with 9 bases in the middle. Germline values: CDR1 SGHDN, CDR2 FVKESK.

This clonotype was seen ten or more times. This sequence joins TRBV7-6 and TRBJ2-3, with unresolved D. CDR3 length equals 13 residues. V was clipped by 0 bases and J by 4 bases, with 5 bases between them. From germline, CDR1 is SGHVS and CDR2 FNYEAQ. This chain's CDR3 is CASSLAFADTQYF. CDR3 DNA: TGTGCCAGCAGCTTAGCTTTCGCAGATACGCAGTATTTT.

The J gene is TRBJ2-2, the V gene TRBV3-1, with D uncertain. CDR1 and CDR2 from the germline V gene are LGHDT and YNNKEL (reference sequence). The CDR3 contains 13 residues. Trimming removed 1 base at V and 6 bases at J, with 6 bases between. CDR3 DNA: TGTGCCAGCAGCCAAGGGGTCCCCGGGGAGCTGTTTTTT. It specifies CASSQGVPGELFF.

This chain connects TRBV20-1 to TRBJ2-1, with a tentative D call TRBD2 (5 bases). There are 14 residues in the CDR3. V lost 5 bases, J lost 10 bases, and 21 bases lay in between. Looked up from germline, CDR1 is DFQATT and CDR2 is SNEGSKA (reference sequence). The CDR3 DNA follows: TGCAGTGCTGAAAAGAGCGGCCCTTCGCGGGAGCAGTTCTTC. Translation gives CSAEKSGPSREQFF.

V usage is TRBV20-1 and J usage is TRBJ1-2; the D is unclear. CDR1 and CDR2 (germline): DFQATT, SNEGSKA (reference sequence). The CDR3 consists of 12 residues. V lost 6 bases, J lost 0 bases, and 8 bases lay in between. The CDR3 nucleotides are TGCAGTGCCTATTACCCTAACTATGGCTACACCTTC. This encodes CSAYYPNYGYTF.

This chain uses TRBV11-2 with TRBJ2-3; the D is unclear. CDR3 length equals 14 residues. Trimming stripped 1 base from V and 4 bases from J, with 9 bases between. CDR1 SGHAT and CDR2 FQNNGV come from the germline V gene. The CDR3 DNA follows: TGTGCCAGCAGCTTAGGTTGGCAGTCAGATACGCAGTATTTT. This sequence encodes CASSLGWQSDTQYF.